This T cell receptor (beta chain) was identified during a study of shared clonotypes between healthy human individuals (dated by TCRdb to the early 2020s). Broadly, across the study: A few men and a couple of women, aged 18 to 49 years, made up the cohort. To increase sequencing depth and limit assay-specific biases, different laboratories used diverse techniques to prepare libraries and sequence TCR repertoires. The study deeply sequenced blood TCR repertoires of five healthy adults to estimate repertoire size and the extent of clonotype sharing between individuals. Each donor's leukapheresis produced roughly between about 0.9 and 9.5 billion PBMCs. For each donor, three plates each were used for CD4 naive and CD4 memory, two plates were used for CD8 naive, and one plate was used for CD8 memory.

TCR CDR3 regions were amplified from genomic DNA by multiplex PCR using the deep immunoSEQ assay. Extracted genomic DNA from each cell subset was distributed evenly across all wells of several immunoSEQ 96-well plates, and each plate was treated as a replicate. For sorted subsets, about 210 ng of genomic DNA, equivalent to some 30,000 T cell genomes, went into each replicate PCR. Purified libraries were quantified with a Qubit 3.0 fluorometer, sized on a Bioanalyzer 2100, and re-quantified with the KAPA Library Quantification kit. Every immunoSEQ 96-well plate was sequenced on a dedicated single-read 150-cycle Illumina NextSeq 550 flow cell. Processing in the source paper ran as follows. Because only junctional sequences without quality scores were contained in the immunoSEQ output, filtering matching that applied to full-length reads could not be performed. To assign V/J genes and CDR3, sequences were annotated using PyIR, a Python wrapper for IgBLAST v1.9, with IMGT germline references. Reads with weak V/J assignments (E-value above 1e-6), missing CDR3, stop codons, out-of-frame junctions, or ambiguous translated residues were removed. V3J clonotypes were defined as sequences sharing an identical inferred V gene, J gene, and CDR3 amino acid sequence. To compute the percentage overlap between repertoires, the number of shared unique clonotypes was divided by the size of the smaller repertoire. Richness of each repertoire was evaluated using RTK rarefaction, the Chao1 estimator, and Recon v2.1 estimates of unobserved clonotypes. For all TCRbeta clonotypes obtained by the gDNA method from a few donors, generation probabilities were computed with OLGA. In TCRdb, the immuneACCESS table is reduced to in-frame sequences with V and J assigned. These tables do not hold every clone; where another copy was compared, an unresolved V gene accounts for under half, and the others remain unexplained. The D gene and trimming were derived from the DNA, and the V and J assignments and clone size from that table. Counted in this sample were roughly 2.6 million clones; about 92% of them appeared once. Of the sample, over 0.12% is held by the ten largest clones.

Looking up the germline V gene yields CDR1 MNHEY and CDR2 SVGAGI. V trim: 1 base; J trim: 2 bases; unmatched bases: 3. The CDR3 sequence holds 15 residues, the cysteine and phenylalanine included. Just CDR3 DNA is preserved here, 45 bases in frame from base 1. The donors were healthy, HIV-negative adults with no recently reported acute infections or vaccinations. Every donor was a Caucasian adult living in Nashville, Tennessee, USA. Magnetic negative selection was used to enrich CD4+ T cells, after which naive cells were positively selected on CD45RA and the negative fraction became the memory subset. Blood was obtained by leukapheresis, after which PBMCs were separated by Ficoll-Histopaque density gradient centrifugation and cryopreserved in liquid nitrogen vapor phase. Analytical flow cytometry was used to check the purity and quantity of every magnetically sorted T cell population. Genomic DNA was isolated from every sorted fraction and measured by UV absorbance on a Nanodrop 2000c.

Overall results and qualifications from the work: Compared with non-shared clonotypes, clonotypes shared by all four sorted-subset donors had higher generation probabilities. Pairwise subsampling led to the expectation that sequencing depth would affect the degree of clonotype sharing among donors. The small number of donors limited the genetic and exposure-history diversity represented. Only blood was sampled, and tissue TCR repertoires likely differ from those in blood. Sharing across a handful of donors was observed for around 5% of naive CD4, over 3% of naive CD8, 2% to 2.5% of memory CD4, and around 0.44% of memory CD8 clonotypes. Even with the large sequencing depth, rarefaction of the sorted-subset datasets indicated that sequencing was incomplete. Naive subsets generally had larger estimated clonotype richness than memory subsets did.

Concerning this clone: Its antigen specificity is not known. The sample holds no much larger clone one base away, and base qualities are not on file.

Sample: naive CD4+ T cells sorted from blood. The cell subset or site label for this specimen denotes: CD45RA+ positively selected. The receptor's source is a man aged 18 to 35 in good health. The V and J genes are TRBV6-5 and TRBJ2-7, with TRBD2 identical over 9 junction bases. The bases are TGTGCCAGCAGTTACTACCTAGCGGGGCCCTACGAGCAGTACTTC. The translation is CASSYYLAGPYEQYF.